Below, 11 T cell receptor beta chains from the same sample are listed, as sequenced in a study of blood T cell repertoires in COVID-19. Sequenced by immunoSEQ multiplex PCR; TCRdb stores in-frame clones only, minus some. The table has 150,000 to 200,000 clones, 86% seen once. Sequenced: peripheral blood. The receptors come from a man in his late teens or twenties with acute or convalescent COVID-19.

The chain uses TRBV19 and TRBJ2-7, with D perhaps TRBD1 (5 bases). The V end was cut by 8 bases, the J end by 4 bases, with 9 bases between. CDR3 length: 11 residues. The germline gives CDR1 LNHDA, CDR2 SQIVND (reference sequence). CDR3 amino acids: CASGDRYEQYF. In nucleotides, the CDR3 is TGTGCCAGTGGCGACAGATACGAGCAGTACTTC.

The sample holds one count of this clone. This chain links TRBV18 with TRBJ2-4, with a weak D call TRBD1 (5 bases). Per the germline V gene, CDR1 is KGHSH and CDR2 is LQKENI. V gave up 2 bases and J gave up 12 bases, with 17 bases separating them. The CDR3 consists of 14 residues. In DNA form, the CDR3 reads TGTGCCAGCTCACCAAGTGAATCGACAGTCTATCAGTACTTC. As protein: CASSPSESTVYQYF.

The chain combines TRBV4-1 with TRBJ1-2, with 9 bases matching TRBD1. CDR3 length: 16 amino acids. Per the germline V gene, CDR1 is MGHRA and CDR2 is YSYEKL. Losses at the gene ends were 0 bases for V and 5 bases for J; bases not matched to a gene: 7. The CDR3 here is CASSQDLTGGGYGYTF. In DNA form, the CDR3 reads TGCGCCAGCAGCCAAGATCTTACAGGGGGCGGGTATGGCTACACCTTC.

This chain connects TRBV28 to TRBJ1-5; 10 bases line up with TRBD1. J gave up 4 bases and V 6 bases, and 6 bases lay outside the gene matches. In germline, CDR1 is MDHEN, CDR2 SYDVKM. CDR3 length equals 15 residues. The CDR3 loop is CASSPGQGLNQPQHF. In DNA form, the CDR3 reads TGTGCCAGCAGCCCGGGACAGGGGCTTAATCAGCCCCAGCATTTT.

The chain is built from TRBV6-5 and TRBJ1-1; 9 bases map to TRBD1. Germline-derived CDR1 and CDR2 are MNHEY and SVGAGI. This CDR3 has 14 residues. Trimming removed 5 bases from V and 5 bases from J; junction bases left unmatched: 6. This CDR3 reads CASSPGQGLTEAFF. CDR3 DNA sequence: TGTGCCAGCAGTCCGGGACAGGGACTAACTGAAGCTTTCTTT.

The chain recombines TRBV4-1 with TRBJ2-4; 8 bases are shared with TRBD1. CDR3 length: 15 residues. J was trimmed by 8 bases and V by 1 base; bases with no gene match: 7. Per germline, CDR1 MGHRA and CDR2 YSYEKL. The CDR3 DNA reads TGCGCCAGCAGCCAAGTAGACAGGGGATTAGACATTCAGTACTTC. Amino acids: CASSQVDRGLDIQYF.

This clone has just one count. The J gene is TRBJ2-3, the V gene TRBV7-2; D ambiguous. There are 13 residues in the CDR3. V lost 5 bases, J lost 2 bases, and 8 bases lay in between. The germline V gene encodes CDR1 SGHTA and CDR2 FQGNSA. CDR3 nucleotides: TGTGCCAGCAGCCCGCGTACCACAGATACGCAGTATTTT. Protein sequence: CASSPRTTDTQYF.

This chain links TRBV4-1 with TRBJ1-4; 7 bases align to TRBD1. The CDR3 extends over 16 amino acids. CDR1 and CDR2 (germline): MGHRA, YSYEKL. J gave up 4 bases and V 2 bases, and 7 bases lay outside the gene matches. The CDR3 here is CASSQLPGQYNEKLFF. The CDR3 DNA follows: TGCGCCAGCAGCCAATTACCGGGACAGTATAATGAAAAACTGTTTTTT.

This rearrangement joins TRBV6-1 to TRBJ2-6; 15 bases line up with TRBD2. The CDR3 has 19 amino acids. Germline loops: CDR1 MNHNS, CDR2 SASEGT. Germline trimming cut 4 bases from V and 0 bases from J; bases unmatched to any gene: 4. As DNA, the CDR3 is TGTGCCAGCAGTGGGACTAGCGGGGGGGCCATCTCTGGGGCCAACGTCCTGACTTTC. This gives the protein CASSGTSGGAISGANVLTF.

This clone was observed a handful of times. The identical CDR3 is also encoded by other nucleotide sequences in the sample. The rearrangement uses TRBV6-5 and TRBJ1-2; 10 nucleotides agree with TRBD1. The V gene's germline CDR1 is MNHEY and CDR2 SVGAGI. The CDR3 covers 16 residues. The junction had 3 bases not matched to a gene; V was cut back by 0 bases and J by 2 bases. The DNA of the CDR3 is TGTGCCAGCAGTTACTCCCGGACAGGGGGGAACTATGGCTACACCTTC. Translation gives CASSYSRTGGNYGYTF.

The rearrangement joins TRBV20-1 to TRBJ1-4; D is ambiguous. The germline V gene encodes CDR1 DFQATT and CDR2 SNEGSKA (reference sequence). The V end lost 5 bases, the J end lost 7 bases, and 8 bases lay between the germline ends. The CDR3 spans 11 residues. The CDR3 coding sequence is TGCAGTGCTCTAGGGAGTGAAAAACTGTTTTTT. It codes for CSALGSEKLFF.